This T cell receptor (beta chain) appears in the sequencing data of a study of Ad26.COV2.S vaccination and SARS-CoV-2 variants. Findings of the study overall: It is possible that the TCR breadth and depth analyses underestimated the total T cell responses.

A remark on this clone: Its target is unknown.

V lost 2 bases and J lost 6, with 14 bases in between. The CDR3 is made up of 16 amino acids. The germline V gene encodes CDR1 MNHEY and CDR2 SVGAGI. Profiling relied on immunoSEQ multiplex PCR, and the TCRdb table lists in-frame clones only, not all of them. The top ten clones hold 3.9% of a sample with just over 350,000 clones, around 90% of them seen once. The receptor was isolated from a human donor who had recovered from COVID-19. The material sequenced was peripheral blood, taken after recovery from COVID-19. V is TRBV6-5 and J is TRBJ1-6; perhaps TRBD1 as D (5 bases). The CDR3 DNA is TGTGCCAGCAGTTACCGAGCAGGGATAATTAATTCACCCCTCCACTTT. Translation gives CASSYRAGIINSPLHF.